Sequencing of this T cell receptor (beta chain) was carried out in a study of blood T cell repertoires in COVID-19. As for the study in general: From the United States, Italy and Spain came samples of acute and convalescent COVID-19. T cells, B-cell-depleted T cells, or PBMCs provided the cDNA or gDNA that served as material.

This clone appeared a single time. Per the original methods: The assay estimated nucleated cells by amplifying reference gene primers. Sequenced by immunoSEQ multiplex PCR; TCRdb stores in-frame clones only, minus some. D and trimming were read from the DNA, whereas the V and J calls and clone size are those reported in that table. The profile shows some 110,000 clones, about nine tenths of them singletons. The CDR3 is 16 amino acids. The V and J ends lost 1 base and 0 bases, in that order; junction bases with no gene match: 2. Germline CDR1 and CDR2: LGHDT and YNNKEL (reference sequence). The clonotype was recovered from a human donor in a cohort sampled during active COVID-19. This chain connects TRBV3-1 (or the pseudogene TRBV3-2) to TRBJ1-5; 8 bases align to TRBD1. The source material was peripheral blood. The CDR3 nucleotides read TGTGCCAGCAGCCAAGGGGGGACAGGTAGCAATCAGCCCCAGCATTTT. Translation: CASSQGGTGSNQPQHF.